This is a list of T cell receptor beta chains from one sample in a study of OX40 agonist ivuxolimab in advanced cancers. Libraries were prepared by immunoSEQ multiplex PCR; TCRdb keeps only in-frame clonotypes and omits some of them. The sample carries around 30,000 clones, approximately 78% recorded once. This sample comprised CD4+ or CD8+ T cells sorted from blood, obtained in a trial of the OX40 agonist ivuxolimab. These receptors were taken from an adult with an advanced solid tumor such as melanoma, head and neck, liver or kidney cancer. Both conserved end residues are part of each CDR3. The D gene is left open where the match is weak. The size of a clone is reported for some rows only, either as once, few or many, or as a class for expanded clones.

J gene	clone size	D gene	V gene	CDR3 DNA	CDR3 protein
TRBJ2-2	.	.	TRBV4-3	TGCGCCAGCAGCCAAGAACTTGTCGGGGAGCTGTTTTTT	CASSQELVGELFF
TRBJ1-2	.	.	TRBV7-9	TGTGCCAGCAGCCGGACCCCCGGGGGCTATGGCTACACCTTC	CASSRTPGGYGYTF
TRBJ1-1	medium-sized	.	TRBV19	TGTGCCAGTAGTGGGTTCCAAGGCACTGAAGCTTTCTTT	CASSGFQGTEAFF
TRBJ1-2	.	.	TRBV7-9	TGTGCCAGCAGTCTTGCAGGGGTCGGCGGCGGGGGCTACACCTTC	CASSLAGVGGGGYTF
TRBJ2-5	.	.	TRBV7-9	TGTGCCAGCAGCCATTCAGAGACCCAGTACTTC	CASSHSETQYF
TRBJ2-1	.	TRBD2	TRBV9	TGTGCCAGCAGCGTGCTAGCGGGGGGGTTTTCCCGACACAATGAGCAGTTCTTC	CASSVLAGGFSRHNEQFF
TRBJ1-1	.	TRBD1	TRBV5-1	TGCGCCAGCAGCACTGACAGGGGGCAGACTGAAGCTTTCTTT	CASSTDRGQTEAFF
TRBJ1-5	.	TRBD1	TRBV7-8	TGTGCCAGCAGCTTACAGGACAGGGGCAATCAGCCCCAGCATTTT	CASSLQDRGNQPQHF
TRBJ2-6	.	.	TRBV7-2	TGTGCCAGCAGCTTAGCGGCAACAGGAACTGGGGCCAACGTCCTGACTTTC	CASSLAATGTGANVLTF
TRBJ1-1	.	TRBD1	TRBV5-4	TGTGCCAGCAGCACTCCTCAGGGGGGGGGCCGCGGGAACACTGAAGCTTTCTTT	CASSTPQGGGRGNTEAFF
TRBJ1-6	.	.	TRBV30	TGTGCCTGGAGCATGAGGGGAGCAAATTCACCCCTCCACTTT	CAWSMRGANSPLHF
TRBJ1-2	.	.	TRBV11-2	TGTGCCAGCAGCTTAGATACACAGGGACGGGGTGGCTACACCTTC	CASSLDTQGRGGYTF
TRBJ1-1	.	.	TRBV11-3	TGTGCCAGCAGCTTACAAATGAACACTGAAGCTTTCTTT	CASSLQMNTEAFF
TRBJ1-1	.	.	TRBV5-4	TGTGCCAGCAGCTTTAGGGGCCTGAGCACTGAAGCTTTCTTT	CASSFRGLSTEAFF
TRBJ1-5	.	.	TRBV7-9	TGTGCCAGCAGCTTACACGATAGCAATCAGCCCCAGCATTTT	CASSLHDSNQPQHF
TRBJ1-1	.	.	TRBV7-3	TGTGCCAGCAGCGGACAGCTTGAAGCTTTCTTT	CASSGQLEAFF
TRBJ1-1	.	.	TRBV2	TGTGCCAGCAGTGGGGAGGGGAACACTGAAGCTTTCTTT	CASSGEGNTEAFF
TRBJ1-1	.	TRBD1	TRBV7-3	TGTGCCAGCAGGATTTCGGGGACAGCAGAAGCTTTCTTT	CASRISGTAEAFF
TRBJ2-5	.	TRBD2	TRBV5-1	TGCGCCAGCAGCCCCCTAGCGGGGACGCGGGAGACCCAGTACTTC	CASSPLAGTRETQYF
TRBJ1-1	.	.	TRBV7-2	TGTGCCAGCAGCTTAGCAGCGGCGGGGTCCACTGAAGCTTTCTTT	CASSLAAAGSTEAFF
TRBJ2-7	once	.	TRBV7-8	TGTGCCAGCAGCCCCCCGTCCCGGGCGGGCTCCTACGAGCAGTACTTC	CASSPPSRAGSYEQYF
TRBJ1-3	.	.	TRBV5-1	TGCGCCAGCAGCCCCCTCTCTGGGGGAAACACCATATATTTT	CASSPLSGGNTIYF
TRBJ2-3	.	.	TRBV10-3	TGTGCCATCAAACCCGGGACATCTAGCACAGATACGCAGTATTTT	CAIKPGTSSTDTQYF
TRBJ2-7	.	.	TRBV28	TGTGCCAGCATGCGAGGACAACCCTACGAGCAGTACTTC	CASMRGQPYEQYF
TRBJ2-7	.	.	TRBV5-1	TGCGCCAGCAGCTCAGCCGGGACGGTTTCCTACGAGCAGTACTTC	CASSSAGTVSYEQYF
TRBJ1-6	.	TRBD1	TRBV28	TGTGCCAGCATCGTGGGGGGGACAGGCTATAATTCACCCCTCCACTTT	CASIVGGTGYNSPLHF
TRBJ2-3	.	TRBD2	TRBV28	TGTGCCAGCAGTCAAGGTAGTAGCGGGGGGACCCATACGCAGTATTTT	CASSQGSSGGTHTQYF
TRBJ2-1	once	.	TRBV28	TGTGCCAGCAGTGAGATGAGGGGCCGGAACAATGAGCAGTTCTTC	CASSEMRGRNNEQFF
TRBJ1-1	.	.	TRBV6-6	TGTGCCAGCCTACTTATATTGGACACTGAAGCTTTCTTT	CASLLILDTEAFF
TRBJ2-3	.	.	TRBV19	TGTGCCAGTAGTATAATGACAGTGAGCACAGATACGCAGTATTTT	CASSIMTVSTDTQYF
TRBJ2-7	.	TRBD2	TRBV5-6	TGTGCCAGCAGCTTCACGGGAGGGCCTTACGAGCAGTACTTC	CASSFTGGPYEQYF
TRBJ2-1	.	.	TRBV19	TGTGCCAGTAGTATAAGAGGGTTGGATGAGCAGTTCTTC	CASSIRGLDEQFF